Listed here are 19 T cell receptor beta chains from one sample, sequenced in a study of T cells after yellow fever vaccination. In TCRdb, the 5' RACE reads were re-called with MiXCR into one record per CDR3 protein. Among some 500,000 distinct CDR3 sequences, approximately 12% were seen once, and the ten largest hold around an eighth. The specimen was PBMCs, collected on the day of the yellow fever booster vaccination. The source of these receptors is a man aged 25 to 40 who received the YFV17D yellow fever vaccine.

This clonotype was seen only a few times. V is TRBV20-1 and J is TRBJ2-7; the match to TRBD1 covers 8 bases. Trimming removed 6 bases from V and 3 bases from J; junction bases left unmatched: 10. The CDR3 totals 14 residues. Germline lookup yields CDR1 DFQATT and CDR2 SNEGSKA (reference sequence). The chain's CDR3 is CSAVPGQGGYEQYF. Written as DNA, the CDR3 is TGCAGTGCAGTACCTGGACAGGGCGGCTACGAGCAGTACTTC.

The chain carries TRBV10-3 and TRBJ2-2, with D perhaps TRBD1 (6 bases). This CDR3 contains 14 residues. The V end was cut by 7 bases, the J end by 2 bases, with 11 bases between. Germline loops: CDR1 ENHRY, CDR2 SYGVKD. Written as DNA, the CDR3 is TGTGCCATCACCGGGACAACTAACACCGGGGAGCTGTTTTTT. It codes for CAITGTTNTGELFF.

There are a few counts of this clonotype. This rearrangement joins TRBV19 to TRBJ2-5; unclear D gene. From germline, CDR1 is LNHDA and CDR2 SQIVND (reference sequence). The CDR3 runs to 14 residues. V was cut by 6 bases and J by 5 bases, with 16 bases left in between. The DNA of the CDR3 is TGTGCCAGTAGCCTGATCGGCGATGCGGAGACCCAGTACTTC. As protein: CASSLIGDAETQYF.

This chain connects TRBV25-1 to TRBJ2-7, with 10 bases matching TRBD1. There are 16 residues in the CDR3. CDR1 and CDR2 from the germline V gene are MGHDK and SYGVNS. V lost 1 base and J lost 7; bases outside the gene matches: 10. The CDR3, as DNA: TGTGCCAGCAGTGAATCATTATGGACAGGGGGAGGTGAGCAGTACTTC. Amino acid sequence: CASSESLWTGGGEQYF.

This clonotype occurred a few times. A read error may produce the germline difference seen at one junction end. The CDR3 nucleotides read TGTGCCAGCAGCTTGTTGGGAGGGGGCCCCTACAATGAGCAGTCCTTC. This gives the protein CASSLLGGGPYNEQSF. The V call is TRBV5-5, the J call TRBJ2-1, with D perhaps matching TRBD1 or TRBD2 (7 bases each). The CDR3 is 16 amino acids. The germline gives CDR1 SGHKS, CDR2 YYEKEE (reference sequence). The full variable domain, its missing parts supplied by reference TRBV5-5 and TRBJ2-1, is DAGVTQSPTHLIKTRGQQVTLRCSPISGHKSVSWYQQVLGQGPQFIFQYYEKEERGRGNFPDRFSARQFPNYSSELNVNALLLGDSALYLCASSLLGGGPYNEQSFGPGTRLTVL.

This clonotype was detected a few times. The CDR3, as DNA: TGTGCCAGCAGTTTGGGTCCAGGGAGCTCACCCCTCCACTTT. It codes for CASSLGPGSSPLHF. The chain employs TRBV12-3 or TRBV12-4 and TRBJ1-6; tentatively, D is TRBD1 (5 bases). V lost 3 bases and J lost 10, with 13 bases in between. This CDR3 is 14 amino acids long.

This clonotype was counted a few times. This rearrangement joins TRBV20-1 to TRBJ2-2; 7 positions agree with TRBD2. This CDR3 has 16 amino acids. Germline V lookup: CDR1 DFQATT, CDR2 SNEGSKA (reference sequence). With V trimmed by 0 bases and J by 4 bases, 8 bases remained unmatched. For the CDR3, the DNA is TGCAGTGCTAGAGATGTGCAAGCGGGACTCACCGGGGAGCTGTTTTTT. Translating gives CSARDVQAGLTGELFF.

For the CDR3, the DNA is TGTGCCAGCTCACGGCTGACGACAGTCCAAGAGACCCAGTACTTC. Its translation: CASSRLTTVQETQYF. The chain links TRBV18 to TRBJ2-5, with D possibly matching TRBD1 (5 bases). Between the trimmed V and J ends, which lost 4 bases and 1 base, there was a span of 13 bases. The CDR3 extends over 15 amino acids. Germline values: CDR1 KGHSH, CDR2 LQKENI.

The V call is TRBV9, the J call TRBJ1-6; TRBD1 matches at 9 bases. The J segment lost 9 bases and the V segment lost 3 bases, leaving 7 bases of the junction unmatched. In germline, CDR1 is SGDLS, CDR2 YYNGEE. The CDR3 is made up of 15 amino acids. CDR3 nucleotides: TGTGCCAGCAGCGCGAAGGACAGGGGCATTTCACCCCTCCACTTT. Encoded protein: CASSAKDRGISPLHF.

This clonotype was counted ten times or more. The chain couples TRBV27 to TRBJ2-7; D is perhaps TRBD1 or TRBD2 (5 bases each). Trimming took off 6 bases at V and 3 bases at J, with 9 bases between the two ends. Germline V gene lookup returns CDR1 MNHEY and CDR2 SMNVEV (reference sequence). The CDR3 is made up of 12 amino acids. CDR3 in DNA: TGTGCCAGCAGGGGTGGGGGCTACGAGCAGTACTTC. Translating gives CASRGGGYEQYF.

This chain joins TRBV5-1 and TRBJ2-3; 12 bases map to TRBD2. CDR1 is SGHRS, CDR2 YFSETQ, per germline. The CDR3 has 19 amino acids. V trimming: 0 bases; J trimming: 1 base; junction bases outside the gene matches: 9. CDR3 DNA sequence: TGCGCCAGCAGCTTGGCTTCTAGCGGGAGGGCCCTGGGCACAGATACGCAGTATTTT. Translated, it gives CASSLASSGRALGTDTQYF.

V gene TRBV7-2 combines with J gene TRBJ2-5; a possible D gene is TRBD2 (5 bases). Germline assignment: CDR1 SGHTA and CDR2 FQGNSA. Trimming removed 1 base at V and 4 bases at J, with 10 bases between. This CDR3 region has 14 residues. The CDR3 DNA is TGTGCCAGCAGCTTAGGCCAGCGGATAGAGACCCAGTACTTC. Its translation: CASSLGQRIETQYF.

This clonotype was seen only a few times. The rearrangement links TRBV7-2 to TRBJ1-3, with 7 bases matching TRBD1. CDR3 length equals 16 residues. Germline CDR1 and CDR2: SGHTA and FQGNSA. V was clipped by 5 bases and J by 4 bases; unmatched bases: 11. In DNA form, the CDR3 reads TGTGCCAGCAGCATAAGTAGGGACAGCGCCGGAAACACCATATATTTT. Its translation is CASSISRDSAGNTIYF. Complete variable domain (other parts from reference TRBV7-2 and TRBJ1-3): GAGVSQSPSNKVTEKGKDVELRCDPISGHTALYWYRQSLGQGLEFLIYFQGNSAPDKSGLPSDRFSAERTGGSVSTLTIQRTQQEDSAVYLCASSISRDSAGNTIYFGEGSWLTVV.

This clonotype was counted only a few times. The V call is TRBV7-2, the J call TRBJ2-1; 10 nucleotides agree with TRBD2. V was pared by 0 bases and J by 2 bases, with 10 bases of the junction left unmatched. From germline, CDR1 is SGHTA and CDR2 FQGNSA. This CDR3 comprises 19 residues. This CDR3 is CASSLAWVTSGMPYNEQFF. DNA for the CDR3: TGTGCCAGCAGCTTAGCCTGGGTTACTAGCGGGATGCCCTACAATGAGCAGTTCTTC.

This sequence joins TRBV7-2 and TRBJ2-7; TRBD2 might be the D (5 bases). Germline V CDR1 and CDR2: SGHTA, FQGNSA. The V end lost 4 bases, the J end lost 6 bases, and 13 bases lay between the germline ends. This CDR3 comprises 13 residues. Here the CDR3 DNA reads TGTGCCAGCAGCTCCGGAGGAAGATCCGAGCAGTACTTC. Translating it yields CASSSGGRSEQYF.

In this sample, this clonotype turned up a few times. The J gene is TRBJ1-1, the V gene TRBV6-1, with TRBD1 identical over 9 bases. The V segment lost 8 bases and the J segment 6 bases; nucleotides outside the gene matches: 13. The CDR3 extends over 15 amino acids. In germline, CDR1 is MNHNS, CDR2 SASEGT. CDR3: CASGRDRASWAEAFF. As DNA, the CDR3 is TGTGCCAGCGGCCGGGACAGGGCCTCCTGGGCTGAAGCTTTCTTT.

Notes on this clonotype: Sequence at one end of the junction differs from germline and may be a read error. V and J are TRBV20-1 and TRBJ2-5; 11 nucleotides align to TRBD2. This CDR3 has 15 residues. Germline V CDR1 and CDR2: DFQATT, SNEGSKA (reference sequence). CDR3 sequence (DNA): TGCTGTGCTAGTGAACTAGCGGGAGTCGGGGAGACCCAGTACTTC. It encodes CCASELAGVGETQYF.

This clonotype was recorded once. The chain uses TRBV11-2 and TRBJ1-4; D remains unclear. Trimming pared 5 bases from V and 0 bases from J, leaving 19 bases between. The CDR3 is 18 residues long. Germline loops: CDR1 SGHAT, CDR2 FQNNGV. CDR3 nucleotide sequence: TGTGCCAGCAGCCTGAGGGCGGAAACCTATGCAACTAATGAAAAACTGTTTTTT. Protein: CASSLRAETYATNEKLFF.

The V and J genes are TRBV11-2 and TRBJ2-1; D could derive from TRBD1 or TRBD2 (6 bases each). V lost 7 bases and J lost 7, with 11 bases in between. CDR3 size: 12 residues. Germline CDR1 is SGHAT and CDR2 is FQNNGV. CDR3 residues: CASNKGGNEQFF. The CDR3 region has the DNA TGTGCCAGCAATAAGGGGGGAAATGAGCAGTTCTTC.